This T cell receptor (beta chain) originates from a study of blood T cell repertoires in COVID-19. Study-level information: In each case, the material was cDNA or gDNA derived from T cells, B-cell-depleted T cells, or PBMCs.

Seattle patients were enrolled while actively infected and followed longitudinally. Per the original data handling: For nucleated cells, counts were estimated from reference gene primer amplification. Assay used: immunoSEQ multiplex PCR; TCRdb lists only in-frame clones, some missing. V and J calls and clone size come straight from that table; D and trimming were deduced from the DNA. This repertoire shows 250,000 to 350,000 clones, roughly 80% found once; its top ten account for around 1.6%. V dropped 5 bases and J dropped 2; count of bases not matched to a gene: 11. The V gene's germline CDR1 is SGHTA and CDR2 FQGNSA. This CDR3 is built from 16 residues.

Sequencing input: peripheral blood. J is TRBJ2-7 and V is TRBV7-2, with 8 bases fitting TRBD1. This TCR derives from a human donor with COVID-19, enrolled during active disease. The donor label of this sample is uncertain. Here the CDR3 DNA reads TGTGCCAGCAGCGGCAGCCGGGACAGGTCTACCTACGAGCAGTACTTC. Encoded protein: CASSGSRDRSTYEQYF.